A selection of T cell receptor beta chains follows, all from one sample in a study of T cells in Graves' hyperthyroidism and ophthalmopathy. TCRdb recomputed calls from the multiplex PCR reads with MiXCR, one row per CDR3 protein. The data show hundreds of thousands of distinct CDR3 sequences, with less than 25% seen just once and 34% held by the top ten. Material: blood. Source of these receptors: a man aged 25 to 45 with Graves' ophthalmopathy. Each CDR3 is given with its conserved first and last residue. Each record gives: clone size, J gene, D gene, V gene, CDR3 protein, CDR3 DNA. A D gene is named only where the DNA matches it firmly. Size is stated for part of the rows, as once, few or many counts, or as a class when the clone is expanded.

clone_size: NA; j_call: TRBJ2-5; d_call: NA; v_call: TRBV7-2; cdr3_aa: CASSLAGQWETQYF; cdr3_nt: TGTGCCAGCAGCTTGGCAGGACAATGGGAGACCCAGTACTTC
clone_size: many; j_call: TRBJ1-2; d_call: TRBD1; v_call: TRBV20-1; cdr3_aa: CSATRQGLGGYTF; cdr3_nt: TGCAGTGCAACAAGACAGGGGTTGGGAGGCTACACCTTC
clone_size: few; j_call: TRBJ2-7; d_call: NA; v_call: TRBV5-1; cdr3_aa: CASSFDKEAGEQYF; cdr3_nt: TGCGCCAGCAGCTTCGACAAGGAAGCAGGGGAGCAGTACTTC
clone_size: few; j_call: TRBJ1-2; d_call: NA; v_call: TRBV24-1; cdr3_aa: CATSDSRLRGYTF; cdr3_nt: TGTGCCACCAGTGATTCTCGGCTCAGAGGCTACACCTTC
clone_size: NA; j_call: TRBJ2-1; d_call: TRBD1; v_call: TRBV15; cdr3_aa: CATSKGVRTGSYNEQFF; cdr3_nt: TGTGCCACCAGCAAGGGAGTGCGGACAGGGTCCTACAATGAGCAGTTCTTC
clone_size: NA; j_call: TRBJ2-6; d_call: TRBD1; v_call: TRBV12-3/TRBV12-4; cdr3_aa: CASSLAPGQGAGANVLTF; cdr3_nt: TGTGCCAGCAGTTTAGCTCCGGGACAGGGGGCTGGGGCCAACGTCCTGACTTTC
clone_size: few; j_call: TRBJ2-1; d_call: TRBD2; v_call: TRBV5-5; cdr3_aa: CASSPLAGGHEQFF; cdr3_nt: TGTGCCAGCAGCCCCCTGGCGGGAGGCCATGAGCAGTTCTTC
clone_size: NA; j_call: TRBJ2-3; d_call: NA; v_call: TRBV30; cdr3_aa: CAWSVENLRDTQYF; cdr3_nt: TGTGCCTGGAGTGTCGAAAACCTACGAGATACGCAGTATTTT
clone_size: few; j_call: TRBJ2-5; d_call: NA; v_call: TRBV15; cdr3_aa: CATRKVGVSETQYF; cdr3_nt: TGTGCCACCAGGAAAGTGGGGGTTTCGGAGACCCAGTACTTC
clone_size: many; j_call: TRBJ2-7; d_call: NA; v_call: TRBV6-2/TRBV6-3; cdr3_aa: CASTNRNEQYF; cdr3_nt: TGTGCCAGCACCAACCGGAACGAGCAGTACTTC
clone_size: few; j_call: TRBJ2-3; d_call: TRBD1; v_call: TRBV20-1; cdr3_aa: CSANPVTGVTDTQYF; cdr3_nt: TGCAGTGCAAATCCGGTTACAGGGGTGACAGATACGCAGTATTTT
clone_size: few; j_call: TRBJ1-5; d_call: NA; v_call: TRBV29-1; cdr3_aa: CSVGGGRSNQPQHF; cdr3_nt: TGCAGCGTCGGGGGCGGACGAAGCAATCAGCCCCAGCATTTT
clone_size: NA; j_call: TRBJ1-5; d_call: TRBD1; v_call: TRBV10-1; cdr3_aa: CASSPRDRDRQPQHF; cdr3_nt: TGCGCCAGCAGTCCCCGGGACAGGGACCGCCAGCCCCAGCATTTT
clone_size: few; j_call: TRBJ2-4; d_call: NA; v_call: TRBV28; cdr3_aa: CASMGQPIAKNIQYF; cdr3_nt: TGTGCCAGCATGGGACAACCTATAGCCAAAAACATTCAGTACTTC
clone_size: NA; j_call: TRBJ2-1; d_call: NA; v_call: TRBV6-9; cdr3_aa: CASSYRTVYNEQFF; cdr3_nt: TGTGCCAGCAGTTACAGGACAGTTTACAATGAGCAGTTCTTC
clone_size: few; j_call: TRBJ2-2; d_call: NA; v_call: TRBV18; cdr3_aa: CASSEPSSESTGELFF; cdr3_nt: TGTGCCAGCTCAGAGCCGTCCTCTGAGAGCACCGGGGAGCTGTTTTTT
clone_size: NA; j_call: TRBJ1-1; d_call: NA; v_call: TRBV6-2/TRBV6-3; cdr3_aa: CASSYSATMNTEAFF; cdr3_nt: TGTGCCAGCAGTTACTCGGCCACAATGAACACTGAAGCTTTCTTT
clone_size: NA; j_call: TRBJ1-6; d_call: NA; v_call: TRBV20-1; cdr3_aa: CSAGGVIGGSYNSPLHF; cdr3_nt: TGCAGTGCCGGGGGCGTAATAGGAGGCTCCTATAATTCACCCCTCCACTTT
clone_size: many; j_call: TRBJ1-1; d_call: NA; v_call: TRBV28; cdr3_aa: CASSFLAGTEAFF; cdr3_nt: TGTGCCAGCAGTTTTTTAGCGGGCACTGAAGCTTTCTTT
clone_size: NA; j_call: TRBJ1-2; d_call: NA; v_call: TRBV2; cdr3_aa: CGGGGTDGYTF; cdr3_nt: TGTGGGGGAGGGGGGACGGATGGCTACACCTTC
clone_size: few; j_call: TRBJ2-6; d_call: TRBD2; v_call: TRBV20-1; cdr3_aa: CSARGLAGLFSGANVLTF; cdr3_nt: TGCAGTGCTCGGGGACTAGCGGGCCTCTTCTCTGGGGCCAACGTCCTGACTTTC
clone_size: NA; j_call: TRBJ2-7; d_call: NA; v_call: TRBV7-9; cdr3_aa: CASSLGPINEQYF; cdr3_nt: TGTGCCAGCAGCTTAGGTCCCATCAACGAGCAGTACTTC
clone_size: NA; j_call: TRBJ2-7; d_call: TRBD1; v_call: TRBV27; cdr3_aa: CASKQQGEYEQYF; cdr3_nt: TGTGCCAGCAAGCAACAGGGGGAGTACGAGCAGTACTTC
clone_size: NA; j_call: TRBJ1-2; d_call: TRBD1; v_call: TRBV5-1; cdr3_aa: CASSLAGQSYGYTF; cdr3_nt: TGCGCCAGCAGCTTGGCGGGACAGAGCTATGGCTACACCTTC
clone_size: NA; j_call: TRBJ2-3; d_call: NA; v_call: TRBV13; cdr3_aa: CASSFRVATDTQYF; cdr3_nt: TGTGCCAGCAGCTTCAGGGTTGCGACAGATACGCAGTATTTT
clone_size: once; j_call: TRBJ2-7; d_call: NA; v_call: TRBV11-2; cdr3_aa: CASSLESGESYEQYF; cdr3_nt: TGTGCCAGCAGCTTAGAGTCAGGGGAATCCTACGAGCAGTACTTC
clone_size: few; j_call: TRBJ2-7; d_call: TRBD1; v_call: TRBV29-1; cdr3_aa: CSVELRDRTYEQYF; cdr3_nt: TGCAGCGTTGAGCTCCGGGACAGAACCTACGAGCAGTACTTC
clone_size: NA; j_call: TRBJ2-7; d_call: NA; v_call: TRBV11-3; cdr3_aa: CAGSPPLSSGAAYEQYF; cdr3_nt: TGTGCCGGCAGCCCCCCCTTGTCGAGCGGAGCAGCCTACGAGCAGTACTTC
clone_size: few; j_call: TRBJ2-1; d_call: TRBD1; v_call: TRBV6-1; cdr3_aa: CASSTGDSSYNEQFF; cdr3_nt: TGTGCCAGCAGTACAGGGGATAGCTCCTACAATGAGCAGTTCTTC
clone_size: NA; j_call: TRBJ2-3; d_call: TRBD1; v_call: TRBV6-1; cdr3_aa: CASSPRDRVGDTQYF; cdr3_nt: TGTGCCAGCAGTCCCCGGGACAGGGTGGGAGATACGCAGTATTTT
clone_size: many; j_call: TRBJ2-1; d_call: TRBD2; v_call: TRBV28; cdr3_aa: CASSNPSGGYNEQFF; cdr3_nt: TGTGCCAGCAGCAACCCTAGCGGGGGGTACAATGAGCAGTTCTTC
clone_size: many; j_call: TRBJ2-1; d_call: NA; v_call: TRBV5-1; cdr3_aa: CASSLGGDSYNEQFF; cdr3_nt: TGCGCCAGCAGCTTGGGTGGGGACTCCTACAATGAGCAGTTCTTC
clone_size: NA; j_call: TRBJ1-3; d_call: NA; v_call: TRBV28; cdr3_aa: CASFRHGAYTIYF; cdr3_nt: TGTGCCAGCTTCAGGCATGGCGCGTACACCATATATTTT
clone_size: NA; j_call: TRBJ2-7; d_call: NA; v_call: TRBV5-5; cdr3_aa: CASSLNGFEQYF; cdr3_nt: TGTGCCAGCAGCTTGAACGGCTTCGAGCAGTACTTC
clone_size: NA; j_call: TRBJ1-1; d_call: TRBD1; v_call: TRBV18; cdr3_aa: CASLTGGRTEAFF; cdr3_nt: TGTGCCAGCCTGACAGGGGGGCGAACTGAAGCTTTCTTT
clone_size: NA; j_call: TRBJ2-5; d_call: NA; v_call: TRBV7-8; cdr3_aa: CASSLASVKTGRVETQYF; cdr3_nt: TGTGCCAGCAGCTTAGCGTCTGTAAAGACAGGGAGGGTAGAGACCCAGTACTTC
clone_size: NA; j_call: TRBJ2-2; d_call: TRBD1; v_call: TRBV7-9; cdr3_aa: CASSDAGTGKTGELFF; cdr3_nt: TGTGCCAGCAGCGACGCCGGGACAGGGAAGACCGGGGAGCTGTTTTTT
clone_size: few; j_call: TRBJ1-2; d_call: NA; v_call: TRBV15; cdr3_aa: CATSRDTTDYGYTF; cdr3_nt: TGTGCCACCAGCAGAGATACAACGGACTATGGCTACACCTTC
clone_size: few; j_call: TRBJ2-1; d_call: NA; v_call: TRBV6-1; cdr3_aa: CATASGFGEQFF; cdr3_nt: TGTGCCACCGCGAGCGGGTTCGGGGAGCAGTTCTTC
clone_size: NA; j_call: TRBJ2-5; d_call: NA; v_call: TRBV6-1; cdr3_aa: CASSGGLAKTQYF; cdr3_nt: TGTGCCAGCAGTGGGGGACTGGCAAAGACCCAGTACTTC
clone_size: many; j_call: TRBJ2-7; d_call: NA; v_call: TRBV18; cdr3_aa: CASSPRSASQGEQYF; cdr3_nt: TGTGCCAGCTCACCAAGGTCCGCATCTCAAGGCGAGCAGTACTTC
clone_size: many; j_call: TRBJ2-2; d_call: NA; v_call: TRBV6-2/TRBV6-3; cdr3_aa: CASSYPPGSLGTGELFF; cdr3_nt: TGTGCCAGCAGTTACCCCCCGGGGAGCTTAGGCACCGGGGAGCTGTTTTTT
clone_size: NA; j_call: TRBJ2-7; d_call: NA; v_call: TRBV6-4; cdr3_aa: CASPWTGYEQYF; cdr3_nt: TGTGCCAGCCCATGGACGGGGTACGAGCAGTACTTC
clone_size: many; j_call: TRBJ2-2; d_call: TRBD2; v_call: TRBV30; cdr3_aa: CAWSSGIHTGELFF; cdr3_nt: TGTGCCTGGAGTAGCGGGATACACACCGGGGAGCTGTTTTTT
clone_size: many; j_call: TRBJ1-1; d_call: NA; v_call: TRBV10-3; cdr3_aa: CAISESTGYSEAFF; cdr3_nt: TGTGCCATCAGTGAGTCCACAGGGTATAGCGAAGCTTTCTTT
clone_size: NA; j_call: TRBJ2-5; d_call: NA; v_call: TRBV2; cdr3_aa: CASRPRPQETQYF; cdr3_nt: TGTGCCAGCAGACCGCGCCCACAAGAGACCCAGTACTTC
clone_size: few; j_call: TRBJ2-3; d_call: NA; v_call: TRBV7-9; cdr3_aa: CAINGWDTDTQYF; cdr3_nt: TGTGCCATCAACGGGTGGGACACAGATACGCAGTATTTT
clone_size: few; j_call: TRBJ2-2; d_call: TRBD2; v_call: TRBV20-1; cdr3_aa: CSARALAAGELFF; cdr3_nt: TGCAGTGCTAGAGCTCTAGCGGCCGGGGAGCTGTTTTTT
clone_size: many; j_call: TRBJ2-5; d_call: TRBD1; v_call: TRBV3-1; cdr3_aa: CASSLMTGGRETQYF; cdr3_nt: TGTGCCAGCAGCCTCATGACAGGGGGAAGAGAGACCCAGTACTTC
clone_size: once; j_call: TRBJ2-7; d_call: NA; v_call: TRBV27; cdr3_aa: CASRDAFDEQYF; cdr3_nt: TGTGCCAGCAGAGACGCATTCGACGAGCAGTACTTC
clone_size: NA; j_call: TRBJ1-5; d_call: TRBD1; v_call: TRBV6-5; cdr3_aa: CASSYSGTGDQPQHF; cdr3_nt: TGTGCCAGCAGTTACTCGGGGACAGGGGATCAGCCCCAGCATTTT
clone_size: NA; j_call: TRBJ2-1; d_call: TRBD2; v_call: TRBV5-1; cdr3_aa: CASSGLAGGWKDEQFF; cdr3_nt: TGCGCCAGCAGTGGACTAGCGGGAGGGTGGAAAGATGAGCAGTTCTTC
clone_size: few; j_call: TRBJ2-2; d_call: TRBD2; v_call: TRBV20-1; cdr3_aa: CSASPSGANTGELFF; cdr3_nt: TGCAGTGCTAGCCCTAGCGGGGCGAACACCGGGGAGCTGTTTTTT
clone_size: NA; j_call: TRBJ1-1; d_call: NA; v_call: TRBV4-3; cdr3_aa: CASSQDPGTPEAFF; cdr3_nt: TGCGCCAGCAGCCAAGATCCAGGGACGCCTGAAGCTTTCTTT
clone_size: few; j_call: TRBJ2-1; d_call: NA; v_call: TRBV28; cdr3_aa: CASSLSHLNEQFF; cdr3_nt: TGTGCCAGCAGTTTATCCCACCTGAATGAGCAGTTCTTC